A single sample is the source of the 28 T cell receptor beta chains below, sequenced in a study of spatial heterogeneity in lung cancer. Time point given: sample taken at primary tumor resection. The study sequenced unsorted whole RNA from tumor, nontumor lung or frozen PBMC. One entry per CDR3 protein results from TCRdb running MiXCR on the 5' RACE reads. The profile shows around 10,000 distinct CDR3 sequences, 3% to 5% of them singletons. The specimen comprised normal lung tissue next to the tumor, sampled at surgery. The source of these receptors is a male donor with early-stage non-small cell lung cancer.

The sample holds many counts of this clonotype. The chain couples TRBV12-3 or TRBV12-4 to TRBJ1-2; D gene ambiguous. The CDR3 totals 13 residues. The V gene lost 5 bases and the J gene lost 4 bases, with 11 bases spanning the gap. The CDR3 nucleotides are TGTGCCAGCAGTCTGGACGGAAGCTATGGCTACACCTTC. Its translation is CASSLDGSYGYTF.

By proportion, this clonotype is medium-sized. In DNA form, the CDR3 reads TGCAGCGCCATATTCGGGACCCAGGCTGAAGCTTTCTTT. Amino acid sequence: CSAIFGTQAEAFF. This sequence joins TRBV29-1 and TRBJ1-1, with a possible D match to TRBD1 (5 bases). Trimming removed 7 bases at V and 6 bases at J, with 18 bases between. The CDR3 totals 13 residues. The germline gives CDR1 SQVTM, CDR2 ANQGSEA.

This clonotype has a count of ten or more. The chain combines TRBV21-1 with TRBJ2-5. TRBV21-1 is given as a pseudogene. The CDR3 totals 12 residues. The CDR3 sequence is CASTPDNKTQYF. DNA for the CDR3: TGTGCCAGCACACCCGACAATAAGACCCAGTACTTC.

This clonotype was picked up many times. J is TRBJ2-7 and V is TRBV24-1; D call uncertain. The CDR3 sequence is 12 residues long. Trimming removed 3 bases at V and 7 bases at J, with 9 bases between. Germline V gene data show CDR1 as KGHDR and CDR2 as SFDVKD. DNA of the CDR3: TGTGCCACCAGTGATCCCGACGAAGAGCAGTACTTC. This encodes CATSDPDEEQYF.

The chain employs TRBV6-6 and TRBJ2-3; D unclear. V was pared by 7 bases and J by 5 bases, with 16 bases between. In germline, CDR1 is MNHNY, CDR2 SVGAGI (reference sequence). The CDR3 covers 14 residues. The CDR3 nucleotides are TGTGCCAGCACCGTTAGCCCCATTGGAGATACGCAGTATTTT. Its translation is CASTVSPIGDTQYF.

This clonotype has at least ten counts. The chain links TRBV11-3 to TRBJ2-2, with no clear D. The CDR3 consists of 14 residues. Germline V CDR1 and CDR2: SGHNT, YENEEA. The germline V and J ends were trimmed by 1 base and 4 bases, with 7 bases remaining between them. The chain's CDR3 is CASSLGSGTGELFF. The CDR3 DNA sequence: TGTGCCAGCAGCTTAGGCTCGGGCACCGGGGAGCTGTTTTTT.

This clonotype has at least ten counts. The CDR3: CASKSPKGVSQETQYF. In DNA form, the CDR3 reads TGTGCCAGCAAATCCCCTAAGGGCGTAAGCCAAGAGACCCAGTACTTC. The J gene is TRBJ2-5, the V gene TRBV28; D not resolved. The CDR3 spans 16 residues. Germline CDR1 is MDHEN and CDR2 is SYDVKM. Deletions cut 7 bases from V and 1 base from J, with 19 bases between.

Ten or more counts support this clonotype. This sequence joins TRBV11-2 and TRBJ2-1; TRBD2 aligns across 10 bases. Germline lookup yields CDR1 SGHAT and CDR2 FQNNGV. The CDR3 has 15 residues. The V gene end was trimmed by 5 bases and the J gene end by 2 bases; junction bases not matched to a gene: 3. The CDR3 here is CASSVLAGPYNEQFF. The DNA for the CDR3 is TGTGCCAGCAGCGTACTAGCGGGACCCTACAATGAGCAGTTCTTC. The whole variable domain, filled in from reference TRBV11-2 and TRBJ2-1, reads EAGVAQSPRYKIIEKRQSVAFWCNPISGHATLYWYQQILGQGPKLLIQFQNNGVVDDSQLPKDRFSAERLKGVDSTLKIQPAKLEDSAVYLCASSVLAGPYNEQFFGPGTRLTVL.

This chain uses TRBV7-9 with TRBJ2-3; the match to TRBD1 covers 9 bases. The V and J ends lost 5 bases and 2 bases, in that order; junction bases with no gene match: 11. Per the germline V gene, CDR1 is SEHNR and CDR2 is FQNEAQ (reference sequence). The CDR3 loop spans 17 amino acids. CDR3 in DNA: TGTGCCAGCAGCCCTCTTACAGGGGGCGAGGACACAGATACGCAGTATTTT. Its translation is CASSPLTGGEDTDTQYF.

This clonotype came up many times. This chain links TRBV12-3 or TRBV12-4 with TRBJ1-5; maybe TRBD1 (6 bases). Trimming left V 6 bases short and J 1 base short, with 16 bases between. There are 16 residues in the CDR3. This CDR3 is CASSRTDVLSNQPQHF. In DNA, the CDR3 is TGTGCCAGCAGCCGGACAGACGTATTAAGCAATCAGCCCCAGCATTTT.

This clonotype was detected many times. The rearrangement joins TRBV28 to TRBJ2-7; tentatively, D is TRBD1 or TRBD2 (5 bases each). The CDR3 covers 16 residues. V was cut by 4 bases and J by 0 bases, with 16 bases left in between. The germline CDR1 and CDR2 sequences are MDHEN and SYDVKM. DNA of the CDR3: TGTGCCAGCAGTTCCCACAGGACTGCTTACTCCTACGAGCAGTACTTC. It is translated as CASSSHRTAYSYEQYF.

This clonotype is medium-sized within its sample. This chain uses TRBV28 with TRBJ2-7, with D possibly being TRBD1 (6 bases). The germline gives CDR1 MDHEN, CDR2 SYDVKM. V shed 5 bases and J shed 2 bases, with 13 bases lying between them. The CDR3 runs to 14 residues. The CDR3 protein is CASSAVQGAYEQYF. The CDR3 nucleotides are TGTGCCAGCAGTGCTGTACAGGGAGCCTACGAGCAGTACTTC.

This clonotype has more than one count but fewer than ten. The V call is TRBV6-2 or TRBV6-3, the J call TRBJ2-1, with 8 positions matching TRBD1. With V trimmed by 8 bases and J by 2 bases, 14 bases remained unmatched. This CDR3 has 17 residues. The germline V gene has CDR1 MNHEY and CDR2 SVGEGT. The DNA for the CDR3 is TGTGCCAGCCGGACAGGGTCCCATCGACCACCCTACAATGAGCAGTTCTTC. Amino acid sequence: CASRTGSHRPPYNEQFF.

This clonotype has ten or more counts. CDR3 region: CASRVDSLYGYTF. The CDR3 DNA sequence: TGTGCCAGTAGGGTAGACAGTCTCTATGGCTACACCTTC. The gene calls are TRBV19 and TRBJ1-2; D possibly corresponds to TRBD1 (5 bases). Per germline, CDR1 LNHDA and CDR2 SQIVND (reference sequence). The CDR3 consists of 13 residues. The V gene lost 6 bases and the J gene lost 4 bases, with 12 bases spanning the gap.

Many counts were recorded for this clonotype. This rearrangement joins TRBV5-4 to TRBJ2-3, with D hard to call. V was shortened by 0 bases and J by 5 bases, with 7 bases between the two germline ends. The CDR3 has 13 residues. Germline CDR1 is SGHNT and CDR2 is YYREEE (reference sequence). CDR3: CASSLGHRDTQYF. Here the CDR3 DNA reads TGTGCCAGCAGCTTGGGGCACAGAGATACGCAGTATTTT.

At least ten counts were recorded for this clonotype. The chain recombines TRBV7-2 with TRBJ1-3; 7 bases are a match to TRBD1. Per germline, CDR1 SGHTA and CDR2 FQGNSA. The CDR3 is 15 residues long. The ends lost 2 bases at V and 3 bases at J; junction bases unmatched: 4. As DNA, the CDR3 is TGTGCCAGCAGCTTAAGAGGGGGCTATGGAAACACCATATATTTT. It is translated as CASSLRGGYGNTIYF. Full variable domain (rest looked up from reference TRBV7-2 and TRBJ1-3): GAGVSQSPSNKVTEKGKDVELRCDPISGHTALYWYRQSLGQGLEFLIYFQGNSAPDKSGLPSDRFSAERTGGSVSTLTIQRTQQEDSAVYLCASSLRGGYGNTIYFGEGSWLTVV.

This clonotype occurred many times. This chain links TRBV7-9 with TRBJ1-1, with a possible D match to TRBD1 (5 bases). The CDR3 is 14 amino acids. Germline V CDR1 and CDR2: SEHNR, FQNEAQ (reference sequence). Trimming cost V 8 bases and J 3 bases, with 16 bases left between them. DNA of the CDR3: TGTGCCAGCCAAGGGACCCCCAGATACACTGAAGCTTTCTTT. Protein product: CASQGTPRYTEAFF.

In this sample, this clonotype turned up many times. The chain uses TRBV20-1 and TRBJ2-7; 8 bases fit TRBD1. The CDR3 totals 14 residues. The trim removed 4 bases at V and 5 bases at J, leaving 10 bases unmatched. The germline V gene encodes CDR1 DFQATT and CDR2 SNEGSKA (reference sequence). The CDR3 is CSAKDLGQGHEQYF. CDR3 coding DNA: TGCAGTGCTAAGGATCTTGGACAGGGCCACGAGCAGTACTTC.

This clonotype was picked up a small number of times. The chain uses TRBV18 and TRBJ2-1; 10 bases are a match to TRBD1. V shed 3 bases and J 6 bases; nucleotides not matched to a gene: 5. From germline, CDR1 is KGHSH and CDR2 LQKENI. The CDR3 contains 15 residues. Here the CDR3 DNA reads TGTGCCAGCTCACCTCCGGGACAGGGGATCAATGAGCAGTTCTTC. This gives the protein CASSPPGQGINEQFF.

For the CDR3, the DNA is TGTGCCAGCAGCCCCTACCGGGGCTCCTACGAGCAGTACTTC. Encoded protein: CASSPYRGSYEQYF. The rearrangement joins TRBV4-2 to TRBJ2-7; possible D gene TRBD2, 5 bases. Germline V gives CDR1 LGHNA, CDR2 YNFKEQ. V shed 4 bases and J shed 0 bases, with 10 bases lying between them. This CDR3 contains 14 residues.

This clonotype was recorded at least ten times. The CDR3 region is CASSVGLAGAADTQYF. For the CDR3, the DNA is TGTGCCAGCAGCGTAGGACTAGCGGGAGCGGCAGATACGCAGTATTTT. V and J are TRBV7-8 and TRBJ2-3; 13 bases align to TRBD2. The CDR3 sequence is 16 residues long. V shed 5 bases, J shed 4 bases, and the junction held 6 bases outside the gene matches. The germline gives CDR1 SGHVS, CDR2 FQNEAQ.

By share, this clonotype counts as medium-sized. This CDR3 is CSARVRVLLAGRTDTQYF. CDR3 in DNA: TGCAGTGCTAGGGTGAGGGTGCTCCTAGCGGGTCGCACAGATACGCAGTATTTT. The chain links TRBV20-1 to TRBJ2-3; TRBD2 agrees at 8 bases. Germline CDR1 is DFQATT and CDR2 is SNEGSKA (reference sequence). The CDR3 has 18 amino acids. Trimming removed 3 bases from V and 1 base from J; junction bases left unmatched: 15.

This clonotype has a count of ten or more. V gene TRBV29-1 combines with J gene TRBJ2-5; no definite D call. This CDR3 region has 12 residues. The germline V gene has CDR1 SQVTM and CDR2 ANQGSEA. V gave up 3 bases and J gave up 3 bases, with 8 bases separating them. The DNA of the CDR3 is TGCAGCGTTGACAGAGGAGAAGAGACCCAGTACTTC. Translation gives CSVDRGEETQYF.

This clonotype showed up many times. The chain couples TRBV3-1 to TRBJ2-3, with TRBD2 matching 7 bases. V was pared by 1 base and J by 5 bases, with 3 bases of the junction left unmatched. Germline-derived CDR1 and CDR2 are LGHDT and YNNKEL (reference sequence). The CDR3 runs 14 residues. The CDR3 sequence is CASSQGLAEDTQYF. As DNA, the CDR3 is TGTGCCAGCAGCCAAGGACTAGCAGAAGATACGCAGTATTTT.

This clonotype occurred many times. The chain uses TRBV7-2 and TRBJ2-7; TRBD2 might be the D (5 bases). Germline V gene lookup returns CDR1 SGHTA and CDR2 FQGNSA. V gave up 3 bases and J gave up 9 bases, with 15 bases separating them. The CDR3 is made up of 13 amino acids. The CDR3 DNA reads TGTGCCAGCAGCTTCATGGACTCCCTCGGGCAGTACTTC. Protein: CASSFMDSLGQYF.

In its sample, this clonotype was seen many times. For the CDR3, the DNA is TGTGCCAGCTCGCTCACAATAGGGCATGGCTACACCTTC. This gives the protein CASSLTIGHGYTF. The chain combines TRBV18 with TRBJ1-2; D uncertain. The CDR3 contains 13 residues. V lost 6 bases, J lost 6 bases, and 14 bases lay in between. Germline CDR1 KGHSH, CDR2 LQKENI.

This clonotype was picked up a small number of times. The V gene is TRBV6-2 or TRBV6-3, the J gene TRBJ2-4; D possibly corresponds to TRBD1 (6 bases). The length of the CDR3 is 20 residues. Germline CDR1 is MNHEY and CDR2 is SVGEGT. V gave up 2 bases and J gave up 0 bases, with 23 bases separating them. DNA of the CDR3: TGTGCCAGCAGTTACCCACTCTTTCTGGACAGAACGGAAGCCAAAAACATTCAGTACTTC. As protein: CASSYPLFLDRTEAKNIQYF.

In its sample, this clonotype was seen many times. The chain uses TRBV29-1 and TRBJ1-2; D is perhaps TRBD1 (5 bases). Trimming removed 3 bases at V and 5 bases at J, with 10 bases between. The CDR3 is made up of 12 amino acids. CDR1 is SQVTM and CDR2 is ANQGSEA in the germline V gene. The CDR3 sequence is CSVEGGIYGYTF. In DNA form, the CDR3 reads TGCAGCGTTGAGGGGGGGATATATGGCTACACCTTC.